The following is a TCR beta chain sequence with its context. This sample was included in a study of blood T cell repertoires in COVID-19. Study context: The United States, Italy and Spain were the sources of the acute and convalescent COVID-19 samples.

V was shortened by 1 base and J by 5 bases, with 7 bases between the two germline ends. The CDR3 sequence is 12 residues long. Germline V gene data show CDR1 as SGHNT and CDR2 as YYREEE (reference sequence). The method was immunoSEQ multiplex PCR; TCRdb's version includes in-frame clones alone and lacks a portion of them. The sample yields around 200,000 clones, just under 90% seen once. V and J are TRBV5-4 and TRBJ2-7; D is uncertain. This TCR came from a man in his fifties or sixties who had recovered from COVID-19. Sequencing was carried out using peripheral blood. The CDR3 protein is CASSLREDEQYF. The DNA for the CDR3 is TGTGCCAGCAGCTTGCGAGAAGACGAGCAGTACTTC.